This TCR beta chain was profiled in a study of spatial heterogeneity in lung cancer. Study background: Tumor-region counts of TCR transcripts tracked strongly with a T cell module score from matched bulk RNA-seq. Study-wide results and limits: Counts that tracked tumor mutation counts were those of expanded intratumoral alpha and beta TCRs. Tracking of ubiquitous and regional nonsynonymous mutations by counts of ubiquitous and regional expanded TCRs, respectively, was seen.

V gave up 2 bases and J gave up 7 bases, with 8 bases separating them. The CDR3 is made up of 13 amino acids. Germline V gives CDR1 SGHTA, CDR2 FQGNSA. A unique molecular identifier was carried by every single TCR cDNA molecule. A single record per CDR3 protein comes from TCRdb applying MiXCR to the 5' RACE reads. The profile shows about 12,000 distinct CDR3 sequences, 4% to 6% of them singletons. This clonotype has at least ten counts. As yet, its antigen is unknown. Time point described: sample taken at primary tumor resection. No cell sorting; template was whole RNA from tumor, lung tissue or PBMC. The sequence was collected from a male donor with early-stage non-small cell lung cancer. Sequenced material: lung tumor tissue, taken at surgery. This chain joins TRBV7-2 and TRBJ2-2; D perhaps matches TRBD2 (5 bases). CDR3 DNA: TGTGCCAGCAGCTTACACAGCGGCGGGGAGCTGTTTTTT. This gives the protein CASSLHSGGELFF. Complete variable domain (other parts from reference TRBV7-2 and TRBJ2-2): GAGVSQSPSNKVTEKGKDVELRCDPISGHTALYWYRQSLGQGLEFLIYFQGNSAPDKSGLPSDRFSAERTGGSVSTLTIQRTQQEDSAVYLCASSLHSGGELFFGEGSRLTVL.